This T cell receptor beta chain was observed in a study of T cell changes during pregnancy in multiple sclerosis. V shed 7 bases and J 8 bases; nucleotides not matched to a gene: 10. The CDR3 is 14 amino acids. Germline-derived CDR1 and CDR2 are SNHLY and FYNNEI. Using immunoSEQ multiplex PCR, the repertoire was profiled, and TCRdb retains in-frame clones only, with some absent. Here the sample spans about 100,000 clones, around 94% being singletons. The sequence was obtained from a female donor with multiple sclerosis, enrolled in a pregnancy study. The material was peripheral blood, obtained in the second trimester of pregnancy. The rearrangement joins TRBV2 to TRBJ1-4, with 7 bases matching TRBD1. The CDR3 nucleotides read TGTGCCAGCACTTTCGACAGGGTAGGAGAAAAACTGTTTTTT. Translation gives CASTFDRVGEKLFF.